One sample yielded the 6 T cell receptor beta chains listed below, sequenced in a study of tumour-infiltrating T cells in Burkitt lymphoma. The protocol was immunoSEQ multiplex PCR, while the TCRdb copy is restricted to in-frame clones and leaves out a portion. The sample gives 1,400 or so clones, roughly 93% of which show up once; around an eighth is in the top ten. The source material was tumor tissue. These receptors were obtained from a human donor with diffuse large B-cell lymphoma.

This chain uses TRBV14 with TRBJ1-2; D gene ambiguous. Germline CDR1 SGHDN, CDR2 FVKESK. The CDR3 is made up of 14 amino acids. Trimming took 0 bases from V and 4 from J, leaving 9 bases between them. CDR3: CASSQDHRFYGYTF. The CDR3, as DNA: TGTGCCAGCAGCCAAGACCACAGATTCTATGGCTACACCTTC.

The gene calls are TRBV11-2 and TRBJ2-7; D is perhaps TRBD1 (5 bases). The CDR3 length is 14 residues. Per the germline V gene, CDR1 is SGHAT and CDR2 is FQNNGV. V was cut by 1 base and J by 0 bases, with 7 bases left in between. The CDR3, as DNA: TGTGCCAGCAGCTTAGGGGGCAGCTCCTACGAGCAGTACTTC. Encoded protein: CASSLGGSSYEQYF. The whole variable domain, filled in from reference TRBV11-2 and TRBJ2-7, reads EAGVAQSPRYKIIEKRQSVAFWCNPISGHATLYWYQQILGQGPKLLIQFQNNGVVDDSQLPKDRFSAERLKGVDSTLKIQPAKLEDSAVYLCASSLGGSSYEQYFGPGTRLTVT.

J is TRBJ1-1 and V is TRBV4-3, with TRBD1 matching over 8 bases. CDR3 length: 17 amino acids. CDR1 LGHNA and CDR2 YSLEER come from the germline V gene. Trimming at V came to 0 bases and at J to 1 base, leaving 7 bases not matched to a gene. The CDR3 spells CASSQESQTGANTEAFF. In nucleotides, the CDR3 is TGCGCCAGCAGCCAAGAAAGCCAGACAGGGGCGAACACTGAAGCTTTCTTT.

The chain employs TRBV2 and TRBJ2-7; no definite D call. V was pared by 3 bases and J by 3 bases, with 6 bases between. Germline CDR1 and CDR2: SNHLY and FYNNEI. The CDR3 is 12 residues long. In DNA, the CDR3 is TGTGCCAGCAGTGATCCGAGCTACGAGCAGTACTTC. This gives the protein CASSDPSYEQYF.

This sequence joins TRBV9 and TRBJ2-7; 10 bases fit TRBD2. Unmatched junction bases numbered 2, after V lost 4 bases and J lost 4 bases. The CDR3 extends over 13 amino acids. CDR1 and CDR2 from the germline V gene are SGDLS and YYNGEE. The CDR3 here is CASSPSGGYEQYF. The CDR3 DNA follows: TGTGCCAGCAGCCCTAGCGGGGGATACGAGCAGTACTTC.

The J gene is TRBJ2-7, the V gene TRBV28, with D unresolved. The V and J ends lost 5 bases and 2 bases respectively, with 7 bases between them. Germline CDR1 reads MDHEN; CDR2 reads SYDVKM. The CDR3 totals 12 residues. The CDR3 loop reads CASSEKAYEQYF. The DNA of the CDR3 is TGTGCCAGCAGTGAGAAAGCCTACGAGCAGTACTTC.